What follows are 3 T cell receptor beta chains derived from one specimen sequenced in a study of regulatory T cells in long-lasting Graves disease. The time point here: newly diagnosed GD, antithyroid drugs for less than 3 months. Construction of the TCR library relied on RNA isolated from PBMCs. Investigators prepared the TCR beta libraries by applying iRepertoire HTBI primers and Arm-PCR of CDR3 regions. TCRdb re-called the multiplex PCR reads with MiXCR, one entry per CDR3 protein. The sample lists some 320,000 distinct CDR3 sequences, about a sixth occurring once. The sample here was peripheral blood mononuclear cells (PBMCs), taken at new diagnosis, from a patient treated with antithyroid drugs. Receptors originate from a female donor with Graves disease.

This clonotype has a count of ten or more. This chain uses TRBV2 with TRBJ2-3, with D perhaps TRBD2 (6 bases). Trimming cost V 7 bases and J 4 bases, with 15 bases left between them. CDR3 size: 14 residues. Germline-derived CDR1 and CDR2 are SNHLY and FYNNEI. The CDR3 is CASNRGGNSDTQYF. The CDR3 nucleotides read TGTGCCAGCAATCGTGGCGGGAACTCAGATACGCAGTATTTT.

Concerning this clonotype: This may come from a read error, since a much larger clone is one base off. CDR3 DNA: TGTTCCAGCAGCCAGGGAAGTCGTACAGATTACCATGGCTACACCTTC. Its protein product is CSSSQGSRTDYHGYTF. The chain is built from TRBV3-1 and TRBJ1-2; D possibly corresponds to TRBD1 (5 bases). This CDR3 comprises 16 residues. Germline CDR1 and CDR2: LGHDT and YNNKEL (reference sequence).

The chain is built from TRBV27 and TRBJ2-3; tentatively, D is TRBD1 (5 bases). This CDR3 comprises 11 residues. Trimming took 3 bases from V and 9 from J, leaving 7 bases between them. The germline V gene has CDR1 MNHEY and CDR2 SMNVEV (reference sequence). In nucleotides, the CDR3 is TGTGCCAGCAGTTTGGGGCAGACGCAGTATTTT. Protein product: CASSLGQTQYF.